Each of the 14 T cell receptor beta chains below was sequenced from the same sample in a study of blood T cell repertoires in COVID-19. Assay used: immunoSEQ multiplex PCR; TCRdb lists only in-frame clones, some missing. The sample has some 29,000 clones, approximately 81% seen once. Source material: peripheral blood. The receptor set was obtained from a man at least 80 years old with active COVID-19.

The gene calls are TRBV10-3 and TRBJ2-1, with 8 bases fitting TRBD1. The CDR3 loop spans 15 amino acids. The V gene end was trimmed by 10 bases and the J gene end by 0 bases; junction bases not matched to a gene: 8. Per the germline V gene, CDR1 is ENHRY and CDR2 is SYGVKD. In DNA form, the CDR3 reads TGTGCCACCGAACCTGGGACAGGCTCCTACAATGAGCAGTTCTTC. Amino acids: CATEPGTGSYNEQFF.

The gene calls are TRBV5-1 and TRBJ2-1; D gene unclear. Trimming took off 2 bases at V and 4 bases at J, with 13 bases between the two ends. The germline V gene encodes CDR1 SGHRS and CDR2 YFSETQ. CDR3 length: 15 residues. CDR3 bases: TGCGCCAGCAGCTTAGCCCCTCTTAATTACAATGAGCAGTTCTTC. This gives the protein CASSLAPLNYNEQFF.

CDR3 nucleotide sequence: TGCAGTGACGACAGGAAAGCTTTCTTT. It yields the protein CSDDRKAFF. The rearrangement joins TRBV29-1 to TRBJ1-1, with D perhaps TRBD1 (6 bases). Germline CDR1 and CDR2: SQVTM and ANQGSEA. The CDR3 totals 9 residues. The entire variable domain, with the rest obtained from reference TRBV29-1 and TRBJ1-1, is as follows: SAVISQKPSRDICQRGTSLTIQCQVDSQVTMMFWYRQQPGQSLTLIATANQGSEATYESGFVIDKFPISRPNLTFSTLTVSNMSPEDSSIYLCSDDRKAFFGQGTRLTVV.

The chain joins TRBV6-2 or TRBV6-3 to TRBJ2-3; D gene ambiguous. The CDR3 spans 13 residues. The germline V gene encodes CDR1 MNHEY and CDR2 SVGEGT. V gave up 3 bases and J gave up 4 bases, with 8 bases separating them. Written as DNA, the CDR3 is TGTGCCAGCAGTTATCCCTTCCCAGATACGCAGTATTTT. Translated, it gives CASSYPFPDTQYF.

The CDR3 protein is CASSVEGPRRGNTIYF. CDR3 in DNA: TGTGCCAGCAGCGTGGAGGGGCCGAGGCGAGGAAACACCATATATTTT. The J gene is TRBJ1-3, the V gene TRBV7-6; tentative D call: TRBD1 (5 bases). Germline lookup yields CDR1 SGHVS and CDR2 FNYEAQ. This CDR3 is 16 amino acids long. V lost 5 bases to trimming and J lost 4 bases, with 18 bases between them.

The J gene is TRBJ2-2, the V gene TRBV10-1; D uncertain. V lost 2 bases, J lost 7 bases, and 11 bases lay in between. This CDR3 has 14 residues. In germline, CDR1 is WNHNN, CDR2 SYGVQD (reference sequence). For the CDR3, the DNA is TGCGCCAGCAGTGAGAGGCCTGGGCTCGGGGAGCTGTTTTTT. It encodes CASSERPGLGELFF.

The gene calls are TRBV5-4 and TRBJ1-2; possible D gene TRBD1, 5 bases. Germline CDR1 reads SGHNT; CDR2 reads YYREEE (reference sequence). V lost 0 bases and J lost 10, with 7 bases in between. This CDR3 is 11 amino acids long. CDR3 residues: CASSLVGDYTF. In DNA, the CDR3 is TGTGCCAGCAGCTTGGTAGGGGACTACACCTTC.

The chain couples TRBV5-1 to TRBJ1-2, with D possibly being TRBD1 (6 bases). The CDR3 spans 15 residues. V was clipped by 4 bases and J by 5 bases, with 18 bases between them. CDR1 SGHRS and CDR2 YFSETQ come from the germline V gene. The CDR3 sequence: CASSLTQGGEYGYTF. The CDR3 nucleotides are TGCGCCAGCAGCCTAACACAGGGTGGGGAATATGGCTACACCTTC.

A single count supports this clone. This sequence joins TRBV21-1 and TRBJ2-7; the D call of TRBD2 is as the table states it, not checked on the DNA. TRBV21-1 is recorded as a pseudogene. This CDR3 spans 13 amino acids. CDR3 loop: CATRDMGGHEQYF. The CDR3 DNA sequence: TGTGCCACCAGGGACATGGGAGGGCACGAGCAGTACTTC.

In nucleotides, the CDR3 is TGTGCCAGCAGTGAAGCGAAAGGGAGTATCAATCAGCCCCAGCATTTT. It encodes CASSEAKGSINQPQHF. The chain couples TRBV6-1 to TRBJ1-5; D not certain. In germline, CDR1 is MNHNS, CDR2 SASEGT. V lost 0 bases to trimming and J lost 3 bases, with 12 bases between them. This CDR3 has 16 residues.

The genes are TRBV7-9 and TRBJ1-3, with 7 bases matching TRBD1. CDR1 and CDR2 from the germline V gene are SEHNR and FQNEAQ (reference sequence). The length of the CDR3 is 14 residues. Trimming at V came to 5 bases and at J to 1 base, leaving 2 bases not matched to a gene. CDR3 protein: CASSRQGSGNTIYF. The CDR3 region has the DNA TGTGCCAGCAGCCGACAGGGATCTGGAAACACCATATATTTT.

This chain uses TRBV6-6 with TRBJ1-5; unclear D gene. V was pared by 6 bases and J by 3 bases, with 9 bases between. There are 13 residues in the CDR3. CDR1 is MNHNY, CDR2 SVGAGI, per germline (reference sequence). The DNA for the CDR3 is TGTGCCAGCAGCTACGCTAACAATCAGCCCCAGCATTTT. This encodes CASSYANNQPQHF.

J is TRBJ1-4 and V is TRBV4-1, with TRBD1 as a possible D gene (6 bases). Trimming removed 1 base from V and 7 bases from J, with 10 bases in between. Germline V gene sequence: CDR1 MGHRA, CDR2 YSYEKL. The CDR3 sequence is 14 residues long. The CDR3 DNA reads as TGCGCCAGCAGCCAAGTGGCAGGGGTTGAAAAACTGTTTTTT. This sequence encodes CASSQVAGVEKLFF.

V and J are TRBV11-2 and TRBJ2-1; 9 bases agree with TRBD2. CDR1 is SGHAT, CDR2 FQNNGV, per germline. This CDR3 has 15 residues. J gave up 8 bases and V 5 bases, and 10 bases lay outside the gene matches. CDR3 in DNA: TGTGCCAGCAGCCGCCGGGCTAGCGGGGTTTATGAGCAGTTCTTC. Encoded protein: CASSRRASGVYEQFF. Variable domain in full (rest from reference TRBV11-2 and TRBJ2-1): EAGVAQSPRYKIIEKRQSVAFWCNPISGHATLYWYQQILGQGPKLLIQFQNNGVVDDSQLPKDRFSAERLKGVDSTLKIQPAKLEDSAVYLCASSRRASGVYEQFFGPGTRLTVL.